This T cell receptor beta chain stems from a study of shared clonotypes between healthy human individuals. The length of the CDR3 is 14 residues. Germline assignment: CDR1 SGHRS and CDR2 YFSETQ. The trim removed 4 bases at V and 7 bases at J, leaving 4 bases unmatched. General study points: Since donors were few, the genetic and exposure-history diversity represented was limited.

On this clone: Its antigen is unknown.

Only in-frame clones appear in the TCRdb table, and some are missing; sequencing was by immunoSEQ multiplex PCR. Of millions of clones in the sample, 85% to 95% were seen once. The source is a young man in good health. The V and J genes are TRBV5-1 and TRBJ1-6; 8 bases agree with TRBD1. Material for sequencing was naive CD4+ T cells sorted from blood. Subset defined: CD45RA+ positively selected. The CDR3 sequence: CASSRDRTNSPLHF. The CDR3 DNA follows: TGCGCCAGCAGCAGGGACAGGACCAATTCACCCCTCCACTTT.